Described below is a single T cell receptor beta chain sequence and its context. These data originate in a study of blood T cell repertoires in COVID-19. Generated by immunoSEQ multiplex PCR, the TCRdb table keeps only in-frame clones and is missing some. The table has approximately 150,000 clones, approximately 84% seen once. V dropped 8 bases and J dropped 7 bases, with 19 bases sitting between them. Germline assignment: CDR1 KGHDR and CDR2 SFDVKD. CDR3 length: 14 amino acids. The source material was PBMCs or T cells enriched from blood (not recorded which). The TCR was taken from a human donor with acute COVID-19. The donor label of this sample is uncertain. The gene calls are TRBV24-1 and TRBJ2-5; the D gene is possibly TRBD2 (7 bases). The CDR3 is CATKRGGLYTTQYF. CDR3 coding DNA: TGTGCCACCAAGCGCGGGGGCCTTTATACGACCCAGTACTTC.